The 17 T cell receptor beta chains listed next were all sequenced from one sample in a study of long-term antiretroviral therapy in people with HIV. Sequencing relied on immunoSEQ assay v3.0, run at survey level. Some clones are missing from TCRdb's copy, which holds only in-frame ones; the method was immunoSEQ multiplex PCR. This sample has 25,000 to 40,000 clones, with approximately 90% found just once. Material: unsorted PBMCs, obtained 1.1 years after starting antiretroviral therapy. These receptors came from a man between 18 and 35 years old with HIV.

The CDR3 spells CASSPTADTQYF. The CDR3 nucleotides are TGTGCCAGCAGCCCGACTGCAGATACGCAGTATTTT. J is TRBJ2-3 and V is TRBV5-4; D not certain. Germline V gene lookup returns CDR1 SGHNT and CDR2 YYREEE (reference sequence). V lost 4 bases and J lost 4, with 7 bases in between. This CDR3 contains 12 residues.

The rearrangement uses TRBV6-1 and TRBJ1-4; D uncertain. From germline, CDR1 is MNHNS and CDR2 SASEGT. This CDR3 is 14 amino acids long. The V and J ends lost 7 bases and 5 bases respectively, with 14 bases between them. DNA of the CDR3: TGTGCCAGCACCCAGGACTTCCTAAATGAAAAACTGTTTTTT. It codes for CASTQDFLNEKLFF.

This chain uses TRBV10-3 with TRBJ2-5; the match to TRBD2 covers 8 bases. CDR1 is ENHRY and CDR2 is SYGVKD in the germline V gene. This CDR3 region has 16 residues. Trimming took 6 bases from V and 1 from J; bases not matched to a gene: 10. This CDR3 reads CAIRVDSGKAQETQYF. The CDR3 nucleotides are TGTGCCATCAGGGTGGATAGCGGGAAAGCCCAAGAGACCCAGTACTTC.

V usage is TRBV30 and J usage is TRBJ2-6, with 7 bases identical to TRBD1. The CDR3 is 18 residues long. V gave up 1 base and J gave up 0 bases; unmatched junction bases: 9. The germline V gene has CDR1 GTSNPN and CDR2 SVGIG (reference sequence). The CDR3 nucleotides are TGTGCCTGGAGTGCCCTAAGGGACAGCTACTCTGGGGCCAACGTCCTGACTTTC. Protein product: CAWSALRDSYSGANVLTF.

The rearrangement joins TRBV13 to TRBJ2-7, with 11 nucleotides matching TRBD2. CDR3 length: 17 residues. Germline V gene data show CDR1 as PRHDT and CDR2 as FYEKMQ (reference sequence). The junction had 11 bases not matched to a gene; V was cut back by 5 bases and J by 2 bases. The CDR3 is CASSLTGLAGRTYEQYF. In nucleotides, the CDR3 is TGTGCCAGCAGCCTAACTGGACTAGCGGGTCGTACCTACGAGCAGTACTTC.

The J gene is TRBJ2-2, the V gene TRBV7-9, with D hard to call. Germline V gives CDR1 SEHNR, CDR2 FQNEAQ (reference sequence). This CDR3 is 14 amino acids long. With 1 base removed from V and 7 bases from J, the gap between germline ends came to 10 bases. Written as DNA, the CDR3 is TGTGCCAGCAGCTTAGGTCCATACCGCGGGGAGCTGTTTTTT. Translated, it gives CASSLGPYRGELFF.

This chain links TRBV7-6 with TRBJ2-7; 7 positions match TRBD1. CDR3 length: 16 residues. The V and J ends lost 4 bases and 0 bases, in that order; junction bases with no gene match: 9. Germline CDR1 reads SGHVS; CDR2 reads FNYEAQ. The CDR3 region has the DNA TGTGCCAGCAGCTCCGCCGGGACAGATAACTCCTACGAGCAGTACTTC. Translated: CASSSAGTDNSYEQYF.

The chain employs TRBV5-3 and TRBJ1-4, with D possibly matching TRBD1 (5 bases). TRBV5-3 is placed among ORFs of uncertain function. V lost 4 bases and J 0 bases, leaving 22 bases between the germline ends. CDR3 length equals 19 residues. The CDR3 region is CARSPPPGQQISTNEKLFF. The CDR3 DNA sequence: TGTGCCAGAAGCCCCCCTCCGGGGCAGCAGATATCAACTAATGAAAAACTGTTTTTT.

The CDR3 DNA follows: TGTGCCAGCAGCGTCGGACAGGGGAACACTGAAGCTTTCTTT. Protein product: CASSVGQGNTEAFF. J is TRBJ1-1 and V is TRBV13; 8 nucleotides align to TRBD1. In germline, CDR1 is PRHDT, CDR2 FYEKMQ (reference sequence). J was trimmed by 1 base and V by 5 bases; bases with no gene match: 3. CDR3 length: 14 residues.

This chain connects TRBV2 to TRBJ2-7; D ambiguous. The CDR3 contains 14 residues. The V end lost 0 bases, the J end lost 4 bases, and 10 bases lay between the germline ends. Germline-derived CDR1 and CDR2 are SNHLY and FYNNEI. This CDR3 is CASSEAAATYEQYF. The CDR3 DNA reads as TGTGCCAGCAGTGAAGCCGCCGCGACATACGAGCAGTACTTC.

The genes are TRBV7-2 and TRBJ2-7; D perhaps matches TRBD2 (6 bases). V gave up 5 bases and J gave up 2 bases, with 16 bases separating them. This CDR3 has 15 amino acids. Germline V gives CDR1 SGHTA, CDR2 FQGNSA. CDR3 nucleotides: TGTGCCAGCAGCCTACCCTTGGGGGGTCCCTACGAGCAGTACTTC. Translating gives CASSLPLGGPYEQYF.

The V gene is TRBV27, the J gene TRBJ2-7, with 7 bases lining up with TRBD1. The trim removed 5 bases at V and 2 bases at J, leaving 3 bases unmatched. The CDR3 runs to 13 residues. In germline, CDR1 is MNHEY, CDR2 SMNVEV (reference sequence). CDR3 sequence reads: CASSVGTAYEQYF. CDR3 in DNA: TGTGCCAGCAGTGTCGGGACAGCCTACGAGCAGTACTTC.

DNA for the CDR3: TGTGCCAGCTCACCAGACTCGAGAAGCTACAATGAGCAGTTCTTC. Translated: CASSPDSRSYNEQFF. The V call is TRBV18, the J call TRBJ2-1; D call uncertain. Per the germline V gene, CDR1 is KGHSH and CDR2 is LQKENI. The CDR3 extends over 15 amino acids. The V end was cut by 2 bases, the J end by 3 bases, with 11 bases between.

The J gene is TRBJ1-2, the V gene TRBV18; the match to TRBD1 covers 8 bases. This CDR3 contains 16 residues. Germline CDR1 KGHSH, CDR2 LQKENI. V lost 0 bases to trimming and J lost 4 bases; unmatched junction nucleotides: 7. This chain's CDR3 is CASSPPGLTGGYGYTF. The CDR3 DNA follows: TGTGCCAGCTCACCACCGGGCCTCACAGGGGGCTATGGCTACACCTTC.

CDR3 in DNA: TGTGCCAGCAGTGACTCGCCGATCGGGGGGATCGACGAGCAGTACTTC. Its translation: CASSDSPIGGIDEQYF. The rearrangement joins TRBV6-4 to TRBJ2-7, with 7 bases aligning to TRBD2. CDR3 length: 16 amino acids. CDR1 MRHNA and CDR2 SNTAGT come from the germline V gene. The J segment lost 5 bases and the V segment lost 0 bases, leaving 10 bases of the junction unmatched.

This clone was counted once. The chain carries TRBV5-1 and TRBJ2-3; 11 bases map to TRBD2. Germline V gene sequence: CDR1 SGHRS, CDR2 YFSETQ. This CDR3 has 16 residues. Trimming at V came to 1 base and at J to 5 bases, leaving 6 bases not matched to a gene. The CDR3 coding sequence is TGCGCCAGCAGCTTGCTAGCGGGGGGACAAGGAGATACGCAGTATTTT. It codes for CASSLLAGGQGDTQYF.

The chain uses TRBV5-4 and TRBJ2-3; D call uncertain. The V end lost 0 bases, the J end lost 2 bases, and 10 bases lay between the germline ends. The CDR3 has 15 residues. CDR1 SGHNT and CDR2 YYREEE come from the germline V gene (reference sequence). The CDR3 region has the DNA TGTGCCAGCAGCTTGGCCTGGCGAGACACAGATACGCAGTATTTT. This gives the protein CASSLAWRDTDTQYF.